Listed here are 32 T cell receptor beta chains from one sample, sequenced in a study of T cells in Graves' hyperthyroidism and ophthalmopathy. Amplified regions were TCR beta CDR3 sequences from RNA transcripts. HTBI primers drove first-round RT-PCR of the TCR CDR3. TCRdb re-analysed the multiplex PCR reads in MiXCR, keeping a single row per CDR3 protein. The profile shows nearly 250,000 distinct CDR3 sequences, more than 20% of them singletons. Sequenced input: blood. The receptors were sampled from a woman aged 35 to 49 with Graves' ophthalmopathy.

In its sample, this clonotype was seen a few times. This may be a read error: a much more frequent sequence differs by one nucleotide. The chain is built from TRBV2 and TRBJ1-6; 9 nucleotides align to TRBD1. Germline V lookup: CDR1 SNHLY, CDR2 FYNNEI. J lost 6 bases, V lost 2 bases, and 2 bases had no gene match. The CDR3 has 15 amino acids. The CDR3 nucleotides are TGTGCCAGCAGTGAAAACAGGGGGCCTAATTCACCCCTCCACTTT. Protein sequence: CASSENRGPNSPLHF.

This clonotype has ten or more counts. This chain links TRBV29-1 with TRBJ2-7, with D possibly being TRBD2 (7 bases). This CDR3 has 17 residues. V lost 3 bases and J lost 2, with 23 bases in between. Germline loops: CDR1 SQVTM, CDR2 ANQGSEA. CDR3 amino acids: CSVDGSGGPSGTYEQYF. The CDR3 nucleotides read TGCAGCGTTGATGGGTCGGGGGGCCCTAGCGGCACCTACGAGCAGTACTTC.

This clonotype was observed many times. This rearrangement joins TRBV30 to TRBJ2-1, with 7 bases identical to TRBD2. The V gene's germline CDR1 is GTSNPN and CDR2 SVGIG (reference sequence). The CDR3 loop spans 16 amino acids. The ends lost 7 bases at V and 4 bases at J; junction bases unmatched: 16. The CDR3 DNA is TGTGCCTCTAACTCTATCGCGGGAGACTCTTACAATGAGCAGTTCTTC. This gives the protein CASNSIAGDSYNEQFF.

This clonotype has a handful of counts. Just one base apart from a much larger clone, this may be a read error. V and J are TRBV12-3 or TRBV12-4 and TRBJ1-1, with a tentative D call TRBD1 (6 bases). Trimming removed 8 bases at V and 1 base at J, with 8 bases between. The CDR3 has 12 amino acids. The CDR3 here is CASRQANTEAFF. DNA for the CDR3: TGTGCCAGCCGACAGGCGAACACTGAAGCTTTCTTT.

There are many counts of this clonotype. The chain employs TRBV6-5 and TRBJ2-7; a possible D gene is TRBD1 (6 bases). In germline, CDR1 is MNHEY, CDR2 SVGAGI. The CDR3 contains 14 residues. Trimming pared 2 bases from V and 1 base from J, leaving 9 bases between. The CDR3 loop is CASSYPGQSYEQYF. Here the CDR3 DNA reads TGTGCCAGCAGTTACCCCGGACAGTCCTACGAGCAGTACTTC.

Many counts were recorded for this clonotype. The rearrangement joins TRBV5-1 to TRBJ2-5; maybe TRBD1 (6 bases). V was clipped by 1 base and J by 3 bases, with 10 bases between them. The germline CDR1 and CDR2 sequences are SGHRS and YFSETQ. This CDR3 has 14 residues. CDR3 DNA sequence: TGCGCCAGCAGCTTGTATACAGGGAAAGAGACCCAGTACTTC. Amino acids: CASSLYTGKETQYF.

This clonotype has a count of ten or more. V is TRBV19 and J is TRBJ2-5; 7 bases are a match to TRBD2. The CDR3 totals 12 residues. Per the germline V gene, CDR1 is LNHDA and CDR2 is SQIVND (reference sequence). V was pared by 8 bases and J by 4 bases, with 4 bases of the junction left unmatched. This CDR3 is CASAASGETQYF. The CDR3 coding sequence is TGTGCCAGTGCGGCTAGCGGAGAGACCCAGTACTTC.

This clonotype was seen repeatedly, ten times or more. The chain employs TRBV19 and TRBJ1-5, with D unresolved. The CDR3 sequence is 15 residues long. From germline, CDR1 is LNHDA and CDR2 SQIVND (reference sequence). V dropped 3 bases and J dropped 1 base, with 10 bases sitting between them. For the CDR3, the DNA is TGTGCCAGTAGTATGAGTCAAGGGAGCAATCAGCCCCAGCATTTT. The encoded protein is CASSMSQGSNQPQHF.

This clonotype appeared many times. The chain combines TRBV15 with TRBJ2-7; TRBD1 matches 7 bases. Per the germline V gene, CDR1 is LNHNV and CDR2 is YYDKDF (reference sequence). The CDR3 runs 13 residues. Trimming removed 3 bases from V and 6 bases from J; junction bases left unmatched: 5. CDR3: CATSSRQGSEQYF. As DNA, the CDR3 is TGTGCCACCAGCAGTCGACAGGGCTCCGAGCAGTACTTC. Variable domain in full (rest from reference TRBV15 and TRBJ2-7): DAMVIQNPRYQVTQFGKPVTLSCSQTLNHNVMYWYQQKSSQAPKLLFHYYDKDFNNEADTPDNFQSRRPNTSFCFLDIRSPGLGDTAMYLCATSSRQGSEQYFGPGTRLTVT.

This clonotype was seen at least ten times. The V gene is TRBV7-9, the J gene TRBJ1-1; 9 bases align to TRBD1. The germline V gene has CDR1 SEHNR and CDR2 FQNEAQ (reference sequence). The CDR3 length is 16 residues. Trimming at V came to 1 base and at J to 7 bases, leaving 10 bases not matched to a gene. DNA of the CDR3: TGTGCCAGCAGCTTAGTAATGGGACAGGGAGCGATTGAAGCTTTCTTT. Translating it yields CASSLVMGQGAIEAFF.

This clonotype was detected ten times or more. The V gene is TRBV6-5, the J gene TRBJ2-5, with 9 bases identical to TRBD2. Trimming removed 0 bases from V and 1 base from J; junction bases left unmatched: 9. Germline V CDR1 and CDR2: MNHEY, SVGAGI. The CDR3 runs to 18 residues. The CDR3 region has the DNA TGTGCCAGCAGTTACTCGTTTCTAGGCGGGAGGGCCCAAGAGACCCAGTACTTC. Its translation: CASSYSFLGGRAQETQYF.

The sample holds many counts of this clonotype. The chain links TRBV12-3 or TRBV12-4 to TRBJ2-4; D might be TRBD1 (5 bases). V lost 3 bases and J lost 0, with 9 bases in between. The CDR3 is 15 residues long. The CDR3 is CASSFRVGAKNIQYF. The CDR3 DNA reads as TGTGCCAGCAGTTTCAGGGTTGGAGCCAAAAACATTCAGTACTTC.

This clonotype was recorded many times. V usage is TRBV7-9 and J usage is TRBJ2-7; D might be TRBD2 (5 bases). V lost 0 bases to trimming and J lost 5 bases, with 11 bases between them. The CDR3 extends over 14 amino acids. The germline V gene has CDR1 SEHNR and CDR2 FQNEAQ (reference sequence). The CDR3 protein is CASSLAGEIHEQYF. In DNA form, the CDR3 reads TGTGCCAGCAGCTTAGCGGGAGAGATCCACGAGCAGTACTTC.

This clonotype was seen many times. The rearrangement links TRBV7-2 to TRBJ2-7; unclear D gene. The CDR3 consists of 13 residues. Germline CDR1 SGHTA, CDR2 FQGNSA. Trimming shortened V by 1 base and J by 4 bases, and 8 bases separated the two germline ends. The CDR3 DNA follows: TGTGCCAGCAGCTTAGAGAGGCAATACGAGCAGTACTTC. This gives the protein CASSLERQYEQYF. The full variable domain, completed using reference TRBV7-2 and TRBJ2-7, is GAGVSQSPSNKVTEKGKDVELRCDPISGHTALYWYRQSLGQGLEFLIYFQGNSAPDKSGLPSDRFSAERTGGSVSTLTIQRTQQEDSAVYLCASSLERQYEQYFGPGTRLTVT.

This clonotype was recorded many times. V and J are TRBV28 and TRBJ1-2, with a possible D match to TRBD1 (5 bases). CDR3 length equals 12 residues. Germline-derived CDR1 and CDR2 are MDHEN and SYDVKM. Deletions cut 6 bases from V and 5 bases from J, with 10 bases between. CDR3 nucleotide sequence: TGTGCCAGCAGACAGGCTTCTTATGGCTACACCTTC. Residues: CASRQASYGYTF.

This chain joins TRBV4-2 and TRBJ2-7; TRBD2 matches at 10 bases. V shed 4 bases, J shed 4 bases, and the junction held 7 bases outside the gene matches. The length of the CDR3 is 15 residues. In germline, CDR1 is LGHNA, CDR2 YNFKEQ. The CDR3: CASSPSAGGRYEQYF. For the CDR3, the DNA is TGTGCCAGCAGCCCTTCAGCGGGGGGGCGGTACGAGCAGTACTTC.

The chain uses TRBV12-3 or TRBV12-4 and TRBJ1-1; weak D call: TRBD1 (5 bases). The CDR3 has 15 residues. Trimming shortened V by 6 bases and J by 0 bases, and 14 bases separated the two germline ends. The CDR3, as DNA: TGTGCCAGCAGCCCGGGACCCTCTTTGAACACTGAAGCTTTCTTT. This sequence encodes CASSPGPSLNTEAFF.

The chain uses TRBV19 and TRBJ2-4; D gene uncertain. The CDR3 contains 14 residues. V gave up 8 bases and J gave up 1 base, with 12 bases separating them. CDR1 and CDR2 from the germline V gene are LNHDA and SQIVND (reference sequence). Here the CDR3 reads CASGDHGAKNIQYF. As DNA, the CDR3 is TGTGCCAGTGGAGACCACGGGGCCAAAAACATTCAGTACTTC.

This clonotype was detected many times. This rearrangement joins TRBV7-9 to TRBJ1-2; 7 bases match TRBD1. The CDR3 spans 15 residues. V was pared by 5 bases and J by 7 bases, with 13 bases of the junction left unmatched. CDR1 is SEHNR and CDR2 is FQNEAQ in the germline V gene (reference sequence). CDR3 in DNA: TGTGCCAGCAGCCCGACAGGGTCGTTTTATAGTGGCTACACCTTC. Its protein is CASSPTGSFYSGYTF.

This clonotype has ten or more counts. Here the CDR3 DNA reads TGTGCCAGCAGTCGAACCGGGACAGGGTATCAGCCCCAGCATTTT. Translating it yields CASSRTGTGYQPQHF. The V gene is TRBV28, the J gene TRBJ1-5, with TRBD1 matching 9 bases. Germline assignment: CDR1 MDHEN and CDR2 SYDVKM. The CDR3 has 15 amino acids. V lost 5 bases and J lost 5; bases outside the gene matches: 7. Looking up the rest from reference TRBV28 and TRBJ1-5 gives the full variable domain: DVKVTQSSRYLVKRTGEKVFLECVQDMDHENMFWYRQDPGLGLRLIYFSYDVKMKEKGDIPEGYSVSREKKERFSLILESASTNQTSMYLCASSRTGTGYQPQHFGDGTRLSIL.

The rearrangement links TRBV2 to TRBJ1-5; D is uncertain. The CDR3 consists of 13 residues. Trimming stripped 4 bases from V and 7 bases from J, with 11 bases between. CDR1 and CDR2 from the germline V gene are SNHLY and FYNNEI. The CDR3 DNA is TGTGCCAGCAGTGGGCAGGCAAGACAGCCCCAGCATTTT. Translating it yields CASSGQARQPQHF. Looking up the rest from reference TRBV2 and TRBJ1-5 gives the full variable domain: EPEVTQTPSHQVTQMGQEVILRCVPISNHLYFYWYRQILGQKVEFLVSFYNNEISEKSEIFDDQFSVERPDGSNFTLKIRSTKLEDSAMYFCASSGQARQPQHFGDGTRLSIL.

This clonotype came up many times. V is TRBV7-3 and J is TRBJ1-1; D gene unclear. This CDR3 region has 13 residues. The germline V and J ends were trimmed by 4 bases and 1 base, with 7 bases remaining between them. Germline V gene sequence: CDR1 SGHTA, CDR2 FQGTGA. The DNA for the CDR3 is TGTGCCAGCAGCTCTAACAAGAACACTGAAGCTTTCTTT. Translating it yields CASSSNKNTEAFF.

In this sample, this clonotype turned up many times. In nucleotides, the CDR3 is TGTGCCAGTAGGCGGCCCCCTCAAGGGGACCCTCGAAGTCAGCCCCAGCATTTT. Residues: CASRRPPQGDPRSQPQHF. The rearrangement links TRBV19 to TRBJ1-5; tentatively, D is TRBD1 (5 bases). CDR3 size: 18 residues. The V end was cut by 6 bases, the J end by 6 bases, with 27 bases between. Per the germline V gene, CDR1 is LNHDA and CDR2 is SQIVND (reference sequence).

The rearrangement joins TRBV7-6 to TRBJ2-2, with D perhaps being TRBD1 or TRBD2 (6 bases each). The CDR3 runs to 17 residues. V was clipped by 6 bases and J by 3 bases, with 20 bases between them. In germline, CDR1 is SGHVS, CDR2 FNYEAQ. In DNA, the CDR3 is TGTGCCAGCAGTCCTACTTTCGAGGGGGAGGACACCGGGGAGCTGTTTTTT. It codes for CASSPTFEGEDTGELFF.

This clonotype was found many times. This chain connects TRBV28 to TRBJ2-7; D is possibly TRBD1 or TRBD2 (5 bases each). The V gene lost 3 bases and the J gene lost 0 bases, with 9 bases spanning the gap. Germline V lookup: CDR1 MDHEN, CDR2 SYDVKM. The CDR3 consists of 14 residues. The CDR3 here is CASSFLGTSYEQYF. The CDR3 DNA reads TGTGCCAGCAGTTTCCTGGGGACCTCCTACGAGCAGTACTTC.

This clonotype was counted at least ten times. The chain uses TRBV6-5 and TRBJ1-5, with 9 nucleotides matching TRBD1. With V trimmed by 5 bases and J by 2 bases, 4 bases remained unmatched. The CDR3 is 15 amino acids. Germline V CDR1 and CDR2: MNHEY, SVGAGI. This chain's CDR3 is CASSRDRVGNQPQHF. Written as DNA, the CDR3 is TGTGCCAGCAGTCGGGACAGGGTTGGCAATCAGCCCCAGCATTTT.

This clonotype was observed at least ten times. J is TRBJ1-5 and V is TRBV30; TRBD1 matches 9 bases. With V trimmed by 3 bases and J by 7 bases, 7 bases remained unmatched. The CDR3 length is 14 residues. Germline V CDR1 and CDR2: GTSNPN, SVGIG (reference sequence). The CDR3 loop reads CAWSPQGAGQPQHF. The CDR3 coding sequence is TGTGCCTGGAGCCCACAGGGGGCCGGGCAGCCCCAGCATTTT.

This clonotype was seen many times. DNA for the CDR3: TGCAGTGCTGATGACCGTACCACCTCTAGCACAGATACGCAGTATTTT. Translated, it gives CSADDRTTSSTDTQYF. This chain joins TRBV20-1 and TRBJ2-3; D is unresolved. V was pared by 5 bases and J by 0 bases, with 18 bases between. The CDR3 is made up of 16 amino acids. From germline, CDR1 is DFQATT and CDR2 SNEGSKA (reference sequence).

This clonotype was detected many times. V gene TRBV28 combines with J gene TRBJ1-6; a weak D match, TRBD1 (6 bases). The V end lost 7 bases, the J end lost 8 bases, and 21 bases lay between the germline ends. Germline V gene sequence: CDR1 MDHEN, CDR2 SYDVKM. CDR3 length: 16 amino acids. The CDR3: CASTRTDGGRYSPLHF. CDR3 sequence (DNA): TGTGCCAGCACCCGCACAGACGGGGGGCGTTATTCACCCCTCCACTTT.

There are many counts of this clonotype. V and J are TRBV25-1 and TRBJ1-1; TRBD1 might be the D (5 bases). The ends were cut back, 6 bases at V and 0 bases at J, with 14 bases in the middle. Germline loops: CDR1 MGHDK, CDR2 SYGVNS. This CDR3 region has 15 residues. This CDR3 is CASSPTAGLNTEAFF. The CDR3 DNA reads TGTGCCAGCAGCCCGACAGCCGGGCTGAACACTGAAGCTTTCTTT.

This clonotype was observed many times. The chain couples TRBV19 to TRBJ1-2; 7 bases agree with TRBD1. CDR3 size: 12 residues. Trimming removed 5 bases from V and 10 bases from J; junction bases left unmatched: 7. Per germline, CDR1 LNHDA and CDR2 SQIVND (reference sequence). The CDR3, as DNA: TGTGCCAGTAGTCCAAGGGGGCCCCCCTACACCTTC. It codes for CASSPRGPPYTF.

CDR3 loop: CASSYREQPQHF. The CDR3 region has the DNA TGTGCCAGCAGTTACAGGGAGCAGCCCCAGCATTTT. The gene calls are TRBV6-2 or TRBV6-3 and TRBJ1-5; D gene unclear. The CDR3 is made up of 12 amino acids. V was cut by 2 bases and J by 7 bases, with 6 bases left in between. Germline V gene data show CDR1 as MNHEY and CDR2 as SVGEGT.